A selection of T cell receptor beta chains follows, all from one sample in a study of blood T cells in healthy people across ages. TCRdb called the 5' RACE reads again in MiXCR, with one record for every CDR3 protein. Among over 1,200,000 distinct CDR3 sequences listed, around 59% were seen once. Input material: blood. The receptor set was obtained from a man aged 18-30 years in good health. Each CDR3 is given with its conserved first and last residue. The order of the fields is V gene, J gene, clone size, D gene, CDR3 protein, CDR3 DNA. The D gene is left open where the match is weak. Clone size is stated in some rows and not others, as once, few, many or a class when expanded.

>TRBV20-1|TRBJ2-5|few|TRBD2
CSAPGLAGGETQYF
TGCAGTGCCCCAGGACTAGCGGGAGGAGAGACCCAGTACTTC
>TRBV5-1|TRBJ2-5|NA|NA
CASMGQGLGRSQDETKYF
TGCGCCAGCATGGGTCAGGGGCTCGGCCGGTCCCAGGATGAGACCAAGTACTTC
>TRBV10-2|TRBJ2-5|NA|TRBD2
CANRTLLAGGQETQYF
TGCGCCAACCGGACCCTCCTAGCGGGAGGGCAAGAGACCCAGTACTTC
>TRBV7-2|TRBJ2-7|few|TRBD1
CASSLARGPYEQYF
TGTGCCAGCAGCTTAGCCAGGGGGCCCTACGAGCAGTACTTC
>TRBV20-1|TRBJ2-5|NA|NA
CSASGGTGTEETQYF
TGCAGTGCCAGTGGGGGGACCGGGACAGAAGAGACCCAGTACTTC
>TRBV29-1|TRBJ1-1|NA|NA
CSVGSKIDTEAFF
TGCAGTGTTGGTAGCAAAATTGACACTGAAGCTTTCTTT
>TRBV11-2|TRBJ2-5|NA|NA
CASSLGPDQETQYF
TGTGCCAGCAGCTTAGGACCGGACCAAGAGACCCAGTACTTC
>TRBV7-2|TRBJ1-1|NA|NA
CASSLGMTGDEIRNTEAFF
TGTGCCAGCAGCTTAGGCATGACCGGCGACGAAATCCGGAACACTGAAGCTTTCTTT
>TRBV10-3|TRBJ2-7|NA|TRBD2
CAISEGSGVGSYEQYF
TGTGCCATCAGTGAGGGGAGCGGGGTGGGGTCCTACGAGCAGTACTTC
>TRBV5-1|TRBJ2-5|NA|TRBD1
CASSLEGTGKQETQYF
TGCGCCAGCAGCTTGGAAGGGACAGGGAAGCAAGAGACCCAGTACTTC
>TRBV12-3/TRBV12-4|TRBJ2-1|NA|TRBD2
CASSMPSGGSYNEQFF
TGTGCCAGCAGTATGCCTAGCGGGGGGTCCTACAATGAGCAGTTCTTC
>TRBV2|TRBJ2-7|NA|TRBD2
CASSASGSVYEQYF
TGTGCCAGCAGTGCTAGCGGCAGTGTCTACGAGCAGTACTTC
>TRBV2|TRBJ2-7|few|NA
CASSASLASSYEQYF
TGTGCCAGCAGTGCCTCTCTAGCGTCATCCTACGAGCAGTACTTC
>TRBV7-2|TRBJ1-4|NA|TRBD1
CASSLQGAINEKLFF
TGTGCCAGCAGCTTACAGGGGGCCATAAATGAAAAACTGTTTTTT
>TRBV5-1|TRBJ1-1|NA|NA
CASSPGRRRDTEAFF
TGCGCCAGCAGCCCCGGGAGAAGGAGGGACACTGAAGCTTTCTTT
>TRBV6-6|TRBJ2-5|NA|TRBD1
CASSYDRGIRETQYF
TGTGCCAGCAGTTACGACAGGGGAATTAGAGAGACCCAGTACTTC
>TRBV28|TRBJ1-1|NA|NA
CASSWPQGGTEAFF
TGTGCCAGCAGTTGGCCCCAGGGAGGTACTGAAGCTTTCTTT
>TRBV5-1|TRBJ1-6|NA|NA
CASSLDQGSGSPLHF
TGCGCCAGCAGCTTGGATCAGGGCAGTGGTTCACCCCTCCACTTT
>TRBV9|TRBJ1-2|NA|NA
CASSVGGLGSYTF
TGTGCCAGCAGCGTAGGGGGGTTGGGTTCCTACACCTTC
>TRBV6-5|TRBJ2-7|few|NA
CASSYSSGYGIGEQYF
TGTGCCAGCAGTTACTCGTCGGGGTACGGTATAGGAGAGCAGTACTTC
>TRBV27|TRBJ2-3|NA|NA
CASSSPLRRGVKDTQYF
TGTGCCAGCAGTTCCCCGCTCCGGCGAGGGGTGAAAGATACGCAGTATTTT
>TRBV7-2|TRBJ1-1|NA|NA
CASSSGGMNTEAFF
TGTGCCAGCAGCTCTGGAGGCATGAACACTGAAGCTTTCTTT
>TRBV3-1|TRBJ1-1|NA|NA
CASSQAGNREAFF
TGTGCCAGCAGCCAAGCAGGGAACCGTGAAGCTTTCTTT
>TRBV6-5|TRBJ1-4|once|TRBD1
CASSPRTGLKLFF
TGTGCCAGCAGCCCACGGACAGGTCTAAAACTGTTTTTT